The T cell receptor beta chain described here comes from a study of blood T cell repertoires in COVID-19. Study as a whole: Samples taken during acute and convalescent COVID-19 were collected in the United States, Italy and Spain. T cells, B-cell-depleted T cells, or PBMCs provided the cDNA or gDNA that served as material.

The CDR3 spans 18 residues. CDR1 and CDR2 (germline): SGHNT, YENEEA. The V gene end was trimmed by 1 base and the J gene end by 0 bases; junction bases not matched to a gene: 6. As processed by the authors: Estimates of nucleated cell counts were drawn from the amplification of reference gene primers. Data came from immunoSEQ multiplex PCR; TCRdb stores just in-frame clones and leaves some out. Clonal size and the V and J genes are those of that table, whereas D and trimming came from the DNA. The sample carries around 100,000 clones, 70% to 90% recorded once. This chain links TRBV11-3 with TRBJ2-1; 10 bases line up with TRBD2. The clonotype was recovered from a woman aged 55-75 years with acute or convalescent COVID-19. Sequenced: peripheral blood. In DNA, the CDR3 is TGTGCCAGCAGCTTAGGTAGCGGGAGGACCAGCTCCTACAATGAGCAGTTCTTC. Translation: CASSLGSGRTSSYNEQFF.